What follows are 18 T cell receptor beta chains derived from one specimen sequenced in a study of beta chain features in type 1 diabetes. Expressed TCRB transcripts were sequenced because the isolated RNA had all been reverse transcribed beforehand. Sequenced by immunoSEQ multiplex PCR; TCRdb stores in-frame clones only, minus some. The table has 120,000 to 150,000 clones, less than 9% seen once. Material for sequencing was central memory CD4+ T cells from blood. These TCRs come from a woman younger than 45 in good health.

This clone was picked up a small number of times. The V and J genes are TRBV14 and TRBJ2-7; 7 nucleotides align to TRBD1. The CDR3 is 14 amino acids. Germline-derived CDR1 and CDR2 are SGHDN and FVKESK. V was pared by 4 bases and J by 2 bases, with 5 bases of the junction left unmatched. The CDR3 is CASSRRDRTYEQYF. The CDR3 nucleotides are TGTGCCAGCAGCCGCCGGGACAGAACCTACGAGCAGTACTTC.

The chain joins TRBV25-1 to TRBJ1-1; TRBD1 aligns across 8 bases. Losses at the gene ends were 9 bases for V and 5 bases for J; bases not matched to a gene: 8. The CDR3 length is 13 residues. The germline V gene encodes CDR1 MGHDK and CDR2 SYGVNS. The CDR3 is CASGTGRYTEAFF. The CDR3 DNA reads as TGTGCCAGTGGGACAGGTAGATATACTGAAGCTTTCTTT.

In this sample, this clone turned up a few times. The CDR3 DNA reads as TGTGCCAGCAGGGAGGATCCTTTGGGGACCCAGTACTTC. It translates to CASREDPLGTQYF. This chain connects TRBV28 to TRBJ2-5; D perhaps matches TRBD2 (5 bases). V shed 6 bases and J shed 7 bases, with 15 bases lying between them. CDR3 length: 13 residues. Germline CDR1 MDHEN, CDR2 SYDVKM. Together with reference TRBV28 and TRBJ2-5, the CDR3 gives the full variable domain: DVKVTQSSRYLVKRTGEKVFLECVQDMDHENMFWYRQDPGLGLRLIYFSYDVKMKEKGDIPEGYSVSREKKERFSLILESASTNQTSMYLCASREDPLGTQYFGPGTRLLVL.

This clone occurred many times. CDR3: CASSLGQMSEQFF. The CDR3 bases are TGTGCCAGCAGTTTGGGACAGATGAGCGAGCAGTTCTTC. The chain combines TRBV2 with TRBJ2-1, with 7 bases aligning to TRBD1. The CDR3 consists of 13 residues. Trimming took 5 bases from V and 10 from J; bases not matched to a gene: 8. Germline lookup yields CDR1 SNHLY and CDR2 FYNNEI.

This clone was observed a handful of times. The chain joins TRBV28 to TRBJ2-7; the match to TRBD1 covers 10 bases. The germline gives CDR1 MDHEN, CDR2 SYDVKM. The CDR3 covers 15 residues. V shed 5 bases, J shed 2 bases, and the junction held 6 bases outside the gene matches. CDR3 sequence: CASSPAGTGAYEQYF. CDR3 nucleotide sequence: TGTGCCAGCAGTCCGGCCGGGACAGGGGCCTACGAGCAGTACTTC.

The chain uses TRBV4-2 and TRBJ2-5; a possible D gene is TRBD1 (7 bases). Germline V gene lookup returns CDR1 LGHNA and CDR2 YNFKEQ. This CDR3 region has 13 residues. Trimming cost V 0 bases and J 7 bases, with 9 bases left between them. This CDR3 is CASSQEEGATQYF. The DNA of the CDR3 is TGTGCCAGCAGCCAAGAGGAGGGGGCGACCCAGTACTTC.

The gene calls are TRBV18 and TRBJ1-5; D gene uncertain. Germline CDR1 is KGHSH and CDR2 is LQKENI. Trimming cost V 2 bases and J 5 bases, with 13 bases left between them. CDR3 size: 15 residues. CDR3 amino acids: CASSPNNGGHQPQHF. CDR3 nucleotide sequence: TGTGCCAGCTCACCAAACAACGGAGGGCATCAGCCCCAGCATTTT. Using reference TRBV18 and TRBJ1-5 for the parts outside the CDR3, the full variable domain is NAGVMQNPRHLVRRRGQEARLRCSPMKGHSHVYWYRQLPEEGLKFMVYLQKENIIDESGMPKERFSAEFPKEGPSILRIQQVVRGDSAAYFCASSPNNGGHQPQHFGDGTRLSIL.

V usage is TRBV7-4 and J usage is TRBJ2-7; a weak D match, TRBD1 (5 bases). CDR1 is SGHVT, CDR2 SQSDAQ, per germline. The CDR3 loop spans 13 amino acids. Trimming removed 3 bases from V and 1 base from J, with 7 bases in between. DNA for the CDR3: TGTGCCAGCAGCTTTAGACAGTCCTACGAGCAGTACTTC. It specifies CASSFRQSYEQYF. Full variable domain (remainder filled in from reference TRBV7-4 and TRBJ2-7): GAGVSQSPRYKVAKRGRDVALRCDSISGHVTLYWYRQTLGQGSEVLTYSQSDAQRDKSGRPSGRFSAERPERSVSTLKIQRTEQGDSAVYLCASSFRQSYEQYFGPGTRLTVT.

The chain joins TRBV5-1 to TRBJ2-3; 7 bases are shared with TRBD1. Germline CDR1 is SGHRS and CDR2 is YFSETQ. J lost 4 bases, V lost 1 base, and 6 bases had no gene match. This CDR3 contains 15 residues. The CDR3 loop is CASSLPGGDADTQYF. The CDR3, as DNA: TGCGCCAGCAGCTTGCCAGGGGGTGATGCAGATACGCAGTATTTT.

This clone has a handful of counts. The CDR3 reads CAIRAGGNTGELFF. DNA of the CDR3: TGTGCCATCCGAGCGGGAGGGAACACCGGGGAGCTGTTTTTT. The chain is built from TRBV4-2 and TRBJ2-2, with TRBD2 matching over 9 bases. This CDR3 region has 14 residues. Germline V gives CDR1 LGHNA, CDR2 YNFKEQ. V gave up 10 bases and J gave up 1 base; unmatched junction bases: 4.

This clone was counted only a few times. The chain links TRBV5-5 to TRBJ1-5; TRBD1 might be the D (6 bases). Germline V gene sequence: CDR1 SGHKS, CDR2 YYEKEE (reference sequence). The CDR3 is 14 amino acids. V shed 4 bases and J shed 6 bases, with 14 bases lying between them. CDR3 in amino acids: CASSTDSRFQPQHF. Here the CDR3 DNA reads TGTGCCAGCAGCACGGACAGCCGCTTTCAGCCCCAGCATTTT.

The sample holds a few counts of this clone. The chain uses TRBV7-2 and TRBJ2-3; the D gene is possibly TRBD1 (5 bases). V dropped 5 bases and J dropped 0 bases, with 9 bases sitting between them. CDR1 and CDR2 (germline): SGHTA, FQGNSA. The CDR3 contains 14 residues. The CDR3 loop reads CASSDRSSTDTQYF. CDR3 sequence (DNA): TGTGCCAGCAGCGACAGATCTAGCACAGATACGCAGTATTTT.

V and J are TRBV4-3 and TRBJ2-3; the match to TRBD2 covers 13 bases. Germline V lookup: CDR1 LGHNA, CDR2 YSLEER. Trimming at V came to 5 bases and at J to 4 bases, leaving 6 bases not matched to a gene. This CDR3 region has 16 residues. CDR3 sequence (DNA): TGCGCCAGCAGCAGACGGACTAGCGGGAGCTCAGATACGCAGTATTTT. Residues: CASSRRTSGSSDTQYF.

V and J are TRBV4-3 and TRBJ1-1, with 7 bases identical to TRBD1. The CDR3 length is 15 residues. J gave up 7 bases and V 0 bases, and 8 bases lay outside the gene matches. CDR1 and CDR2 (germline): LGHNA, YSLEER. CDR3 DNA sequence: TGCGCCAGCAGCCAAGAACGGAGGGGGCGGTTTGAAGCTTTCTTT. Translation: CASSQERRGRFEAFF.

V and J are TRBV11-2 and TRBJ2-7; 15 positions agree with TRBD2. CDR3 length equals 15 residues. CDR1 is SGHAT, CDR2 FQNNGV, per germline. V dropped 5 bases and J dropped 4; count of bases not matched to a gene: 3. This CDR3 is CASSVGTSGRYEQYF. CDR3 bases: TGTGCCAGCAGCGTCGGGACTAGCGGGAGGTACGAGCAGTACTTC. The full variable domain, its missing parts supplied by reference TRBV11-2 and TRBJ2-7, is EAGVAQSPRYKIIEKRQSVAFWCNPISGHATLYWYQQILGQGPKLLIQFQNNGVVDDSQLPKDRFSAERLKGVDSTLKIQPAKLEDSAVYLCASSVGTSGRYEQYFGPGTRLTVT.

The DNA for the CDR3 is TGTGCCATCAGTGAGTCGGGACAGGGGAATGAAAAACTGTTTTTT. Translation gives CAISESGQGNEKLFF. This chain uses TRBV10-3 with TRBJ1-4, with 10 bases that match TRBD1. CDR3 length: 15 amino acids. The V gene's germline CDR1 is ENHRY and CDR2 SYGVKD. The V gene end was trimmed by 0 bases and the J gene end by 5 bases; junction bases not matched to a gene: 0.

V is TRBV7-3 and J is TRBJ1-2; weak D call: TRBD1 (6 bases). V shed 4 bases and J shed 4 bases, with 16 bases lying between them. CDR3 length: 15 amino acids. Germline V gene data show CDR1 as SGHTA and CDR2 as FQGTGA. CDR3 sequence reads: CASSSLRQERYGYTF. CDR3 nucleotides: TGTGCCAGCAGCTCGCTGCGACAGGAACGCTATGGCTACACCTTC.

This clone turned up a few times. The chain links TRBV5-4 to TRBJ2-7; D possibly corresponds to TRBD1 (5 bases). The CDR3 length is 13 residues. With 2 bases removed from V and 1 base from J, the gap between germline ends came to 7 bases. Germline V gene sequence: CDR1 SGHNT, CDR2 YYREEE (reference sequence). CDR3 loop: CASSFSGSYEQYF. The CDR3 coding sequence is TGTGCCAGCAGCTTCTCAGGGTCCTACGAGCAGTACTTC.